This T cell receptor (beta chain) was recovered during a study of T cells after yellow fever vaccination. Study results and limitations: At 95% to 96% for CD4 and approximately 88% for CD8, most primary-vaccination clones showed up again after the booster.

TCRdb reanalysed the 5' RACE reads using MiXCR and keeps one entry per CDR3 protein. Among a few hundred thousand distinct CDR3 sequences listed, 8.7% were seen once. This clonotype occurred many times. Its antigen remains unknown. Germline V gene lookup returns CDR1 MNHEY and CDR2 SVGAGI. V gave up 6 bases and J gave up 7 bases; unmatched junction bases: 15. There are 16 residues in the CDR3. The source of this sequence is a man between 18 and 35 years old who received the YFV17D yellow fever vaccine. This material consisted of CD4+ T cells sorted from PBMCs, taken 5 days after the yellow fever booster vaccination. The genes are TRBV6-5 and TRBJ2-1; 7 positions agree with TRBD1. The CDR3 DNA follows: TGTGCCAGCAGGAGAGGTCAGGGGGTGGGACCGAATGAGCAGTTCTTC. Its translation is CASRRGQGVGPNEQFF.